This TCR beta chain comes out of a study of blood T cell repertoires in COVID-19 (dated by TCRdb to the early 2020s). Study-level background: Samples covering the acute and convalescent phases of COVID-19 were provided by collaborators in the United States, Italy and Spain. Where available, HLA class I and class II types were obtained from metadata supplied by the sample provider rather than from assay-based typing. The prospective study material was composed of cDNA or gDNA derived from T cells, B-cell-depleted T cells, or PBMCs. Nearly every sample came with metadata listing a de-identified subject ID, COVID-19 status, age in years and sex. Samples were obtained from the ongoing ImmuneRACE study (first 160 participants) and from about 1,300 subjects provided by 6 global collaborators. The repertoires were released in a freely available public database intended as a resource for research on the immune response to SARS-CoV-2. Deeply sampled blood TCRbeta repertoires from subjects exposed to, actively infected with, or recovered from COVID-19 were included in the dataset. What the study reported, not specific to this receptor: How much clinical and demographic metadata was included differed by source and by participant, and the metadata was provided uncurated.

The germline V gene encodes CDR1 SGHTA and CDR2 FQGNSA. Trimming removed 3 bases from V and 15 bases from J; the gene matches leave 4 bases unexplained. Reading from cysteine to phenylalanine, the CDR3 counts 11 amino acids. Only the CDR3 part of the read is kept: 33 bases, read in frame from the first base. Collaborating institutions collected whole blood in K2EDTA tubes following their own protocols. For TCRbeta analysis, collaborators shipped samples in one of three forms: frozen whole blood, isolated PBMCs, or DNA extracted from either of those sample types. The immunoSEQ Assay, a bias-controlled multiplex PCR, was used to amplify TCRbeta CDR3 regions from genomic DNA. Per the authors' processing: The number of nucleated cells in each sample was estimated from the amplification of reference gene primers within the assay. To quantify the absolute abundance of each unique TCRbeta CDR3 rearrangement, sequence reads were collapsed and filtered. For each sample, productive Simpson clonality was calculated as the square root of Simpson's diversity index across productive rearrangements. Drawn from immuneACCESS, this table holds only the in-frame rearrangements with V and J called that TCRdb kept. Clones are partly lost; checked studies trace under half to an unresolved V gene and leave the rest unexplained. V, J and clone size are taken as reported in that table, and D and trimming were inferred from the DNA itself. This sample gives a few hundred thousand clones in total; less than 85% of them show up just once. The top ten hold 3.6% of the sample.

Concerning this clone itself: The antigen this receptor binds is unknown. Nothing much larger sits one base from this clone, and base qualities are not available.

The sample comprised peripheral blood. This TCR was sampled from a woman older than 75 with acute or convalescent COVID-19. The rearranged chain carries TRBV7-2 and TRBJ2-1; TRBD1 fits 8 bases in the junction. The CDR3 region reads CASSFRQGRFF. Here is the DNA: TGTGCCAGCAGCTTCAGACAGGGGAGGTTCTTC.